These T cell receptor beta chains were read from a single sample in a study of T cells in narcolepsy. The repertoire was sequenced with immunoSEQ multiplex PCR; TCRdb's copy has only in-frame clones and lacks some. The data show about 24,000 clones, 65% to 90% seen once. Sample: memory (CD45RA-) CD4+ T cells from blood. The receptor source for this set is a human donor in good health. Each CDR3 is given without its conserved first and last residue.

J gene: TRBJ2-3; V gene: TRBV28; CDR3 protein: ASSLSIPPDTQY
J gene: TRBJ2-1; V gene: TRBV5-6; CDR3 protein: ASSLVSSGRSSSYNEQF
J gene: TRBJ1-3; V gene: TRBV6-4; CDR3 protein: ASSPGTGVARMGNTIY
J gene: TRBJ1-2; V gene: TRBV28; CDR3 protein: ASSMTDHRLKGYT
J gene: TRBJ1-5; V gene: TRBV5-5; CDR3 protein: ASSLVHFWLISNQPQH
J gene: TRBJ1-3; V gene: TRBV28; CDR3 protein: ASSLAGSSGNTIY
J gene: TRBJ2-7; V gene: TRBV5-1; CDR3 protein: ASSDSGEQY
J gene: TRBJ2-7; V gene: TRBV7-2; CDR3 protein: ASSLALAGVYEQY
J gene: TRBJ2-3; V gene: TRBV11-2; CDR3 protein: ASSLIVPGGSGDTQY
J gene: TRBJ2-7; V gene: TRBV28; CDR3 protein: ASGNQRGVSYEQY
J gene: TRBJ2-2; V gene: TRBV7-2; CDR3 protein: ASSLTHMGTTGELF
J gene: TRBJ2-7; V gene: TRBV7-2; CDR3 protein: ASSLEYQRSSYEQY
J gene: TRBJ2-2; V gene: TRBV5-6; CDR3 protein: ASSGGGGAAGTGELF
J gene: TRBJ1-1; V gene: TRBV6-1; CDR3 protein: ASTPGTLTNTEAF
J gene: TRBJ2-3; V gene: TRBV6-6; CDR3 protein: ASQREGLPDTQY
J gene: TRBJ1-5; V gene: TRBV18; CDR3 protein: ASSGDSNQPQH
J gene: TRBJ2-7; V gene: TRBV28; CDR3 protein: ASSPTTYEQY
J gene: TRBJ2-2; V gene: TRBV7-9; CDR3 protein: ASSLASGMWELF
J gene: TRBJ2-5; V gene: TRBV30; CDR3 protein: AWSVRRLLETQY
J gene: TRBJ2-5; V gene: TRBV9; CDR3 protein: ASSVVPAALETQY
J gene: TRBJ2-5; V gene: TRBV7-2; CDR3 protein: ASSRDRQETQY
J gene: TRBJ2-7; V gene: TRBV6-1; CDR3 protein: ASSERGGYYEQY